The source of this T cell receptor (beta chain) is a study of blood T cell repertoires in COVID-19. Clones were read by immunoSEQ multiplex PCR, and TCRdb kept only the in-frame ones, dropping some. The sample includes more than 85,000 clones, 84% seen only once; the top ten take 9.9%. The CDR3 is 13 residues long. Germline trimming cut 0 bases from V and 9 bases from J; bases unmatched to any gene: 1. The germline V gene has CDR1 SGHRS and CDR2 YFSETQ. The chain is built from TRBV5-1 and TRBJ2-2; 8 nucleotides match TRBD1. The clonotype was recovered from a man aged 35-49 years with active or convalescent COVID-19. Sequencing was carried out using peripheral blood. The CDR3 DNA is TGCGCCAGCAGCTTGGCAGGGGGCCGGGAGCTGTTTTTT. This translates into CASSLAGGRELFF.